The present entry profiles one TCR beta chain with its context. Its recognized antigen is unknown. There are no base qualities to consult, and no much larger clone falls within one base. This record comes from a study of blood T cell repertoires in COVID-19 (dated by TCRdb to the early 2020s). General notes on the study: Collaborator samples came from the United States, Italy and Spain and covered acute and convalescent phases of COVID-19. The prospective study material was composed of cDNA or gDNA derived from T cells, B-cell-depleted T cells, or PBMCs. The dataset comprised deeply sampled blood TCRbeta repertoires from subjects exposed to, actively infected with, or recovered from COVID-19. A freely available public database, intended as a resource for researchers studying the immune response to SARS-CoV-2, is where the repertoires were released. Samples came from the ongoing ImmuneRACE study (first 160 participants) plus 1,254 subjects from 6 global collaborators. A de-identified subject ID, COVID-19 status, age in years and sex were almost always included in the sample metadata. Where available, HLA class I and class II types were obtained from metadata supplied by the sample provider rather than from assay-based typing.

The collaborating institutions used their own protocols to collect whole blood in K2EDTA tubes. For TCRbeta analysis, collaborator samples were shipped as frozen whole blood, as isolated PBMCs, or as DNA extracted from either sample type. What the authors observed across the whole study: Clinical and demographic metadata were provided uncurated, with the amount varying by source and participant.

The V end loses 5 bases and the J end loses 8 bases, and a stretch of 18 bases separates them. The germline V gene (reference sequence) gives CDR1 as SEHNR and CDR2 as FQNEAQ. The CDR3 runs 15 amino acids, cysteine and phenylalanine included. Only CDR3 DNA remains: 45 bases, in frame from the first base. The immunoSEQ Assay, a bias-controlled multiplex PCR, was used to amplify TCRbeta CDR3 regions from genomic DNA. Per the authors' processing: Within the assay, amplification of reference gene primers was used to estimate how many nucleated cells each sample contained. To quantify the absolute abundance of each unique TCRbeta CDR3 rearrangement, sequence reads were collapsed and filtered. For each sample, productive Simpson clonality was calculated as the square root of Simpson's diversity index across productive rearrangements. TCRdb limited this immuneACCESS table to in-frame rearrangements with V and J called. A share of clones is missing; checked studies link under half to unresolved V genes, and the rest is unexplained. That table is the source of V, J and clone size, and D and trimming were worked out from the DNA. This sample has more than 100,000 clones in its table, and about 91% of those were observed once. Around 3.2% of the sample rests with the top ten.

This clonotype was sampled from a human donor in a cohort sampled during active COVID-19. The material sequenced was peripheral blood. The chain is encoded by TRBV7-9 joined to TRBJ1-4, with no confident D gene call. This receptor has the CDR3 CASSPEGRTREKLFF. The DNA is as follows: TGTGCCAGCAGCCCTGAAGGGAGGACGCGGGAAAAACTGTTTTTT.